This is a list of T cell receptor beta chains from one sample in a study of cytomegalovirus exposure and HLA in healthy donors. Some clones are missing from TCRdb's copy, which holds only in-frame ones; the method was immunoSEQ multiplex PCR. The repertoire holds some 190,000 clones, with about 87% as singletons. Source material: PBMCs. These receptors came from a man in his thirties or forties in good health and CMV-seronegative. CDR3s include the opening cysteine and the closing phenylalanine or tryptophan. The order of the fields is J gene, V gene, CDR3 protein.

TRBJ1-1 TRBV27 CASRSPGNPANTEAFF
TRBJ1-2 TRBV5-1 CASGQGGTTWQGYTF
TRBJ2-7 TRBV28 CASSQRTRIGPYEQYF
TRBJ1-3 TRBV7-9 CASSLFGGGNTIYF
TRBJ2-1 TRBV5-4 CASRTDSNEQFF
TRBJ2-1 TRBV30 CAWRGSSYNEQFF
TRBJ1-1 TRBV29-1 CSVDQRLHTEAFF
TRBJ1-2 TRBV10-3 CAISESNRGEVYGYTF
TRBJ2-7 TRBV4-1 CASSQDDAGTYEQYF
TRBJ1-6 TRBV27 CASSFGGYNSPLHF
TRBJ2-7 TRBV11-2 CASSPDRGEQYF
TRBJ2-1 TRBV6-5 CASSFGSGANEQFF
TRBJ2-4 TRBV11-2 CASSLESGLAGGPAKNIQYF
TRBJ1-1 TRBV28 CASRRSPGQGNYEAFF
TRBJ2-7 TRBV2 CATQAETSSYEQYF
TRBJ1-5 TRBV28 CATDDRGGQPQHF
TRBJ1-5 TRBV6-5 CASTPTGGKQPQHF
TRBJ2-3 TRBV5-1 CASSLGVADPDSDTQYF
TRBJ2-3 TRBV5-1 CASREATSTDTQYF
TRBJ2-7 TRBV10-3 CAISSTSGNHEQYF
TRBJ2-1 TRBV27 CASSIWASGNRYNEQFF
TRBJ2-1 TRBV7-9 CASRDRATNEQFF
TRBJ2-3 TRBV7-8 CASSLSSGGFETQYF
TRBJ2-7 TRBV10-1 CASRPRRSYEQYF
TRBJ2-1 TRBV2 CASSPEPRGGEQFF
TRBJ1-2 TRBV6-5 CATVTGTYGYTF
TRBJ1-1 TRBV6-6 CASSYTEPNTEAFF
TRBJ2-7 TRBV19 CASSMEGGRHEQYF
TRBJ2-7 TRBV6-5 CATRTTSAYEQYF
TRBJ2-1 TRBV5-5 CASSPALSAGTEQFF
TRBJ1-2 TRBV5-4 CASSSAGTGGFDGYTF
TRBJ2-5 TRBV2 CASSEQLAGSGTQYF
TRBJ1-1 TRBV18 CASSPDRGRTEAFF
TRBJ1-5 TRBV28 CASSSTGFGNQPQHF
TRBJ2-3 TRBV14 CASSAARSDTQYF
TRBJ1-4 TRBV29-1 CSVVGHAEDSEKLFF
TRBJ2-3 TRBV7-2 CASNGQGSDTQYF
TRBJ2-2 TRBV14 CASSHSGHLNTGELFF
TRBJ2-2 TRBV2 CASSPDGGARGELFF